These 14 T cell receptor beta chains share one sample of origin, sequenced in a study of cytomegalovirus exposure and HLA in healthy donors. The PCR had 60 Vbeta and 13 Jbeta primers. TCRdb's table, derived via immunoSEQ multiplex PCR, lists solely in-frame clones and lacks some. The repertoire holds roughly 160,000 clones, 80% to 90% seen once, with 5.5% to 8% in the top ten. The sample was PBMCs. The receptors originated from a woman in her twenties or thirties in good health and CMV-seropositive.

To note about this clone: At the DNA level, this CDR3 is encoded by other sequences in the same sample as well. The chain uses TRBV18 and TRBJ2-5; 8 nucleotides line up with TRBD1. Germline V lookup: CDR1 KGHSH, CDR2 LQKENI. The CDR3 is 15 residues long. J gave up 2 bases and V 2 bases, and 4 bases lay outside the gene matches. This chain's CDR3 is CASSPRTGSQETQYF. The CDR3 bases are TGTGCCAGCTCACCAAGGACAGGGAGTCAAGAGACCCAGTACTTC.

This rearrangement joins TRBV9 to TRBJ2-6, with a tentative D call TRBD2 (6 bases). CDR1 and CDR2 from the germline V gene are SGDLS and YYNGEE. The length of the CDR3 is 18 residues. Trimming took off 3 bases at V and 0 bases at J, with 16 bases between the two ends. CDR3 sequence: CASSAPGLPVSGANVLTF. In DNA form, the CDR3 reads TGTGCCAGCAGCGCACCGGGACTTCCCGTCTCTGGGGCCAACGTCCTGACTTTC.

The CDR3 nucleotides read TGTGCCAGCAGTCTACTGACAGGGGGTTACGAGCAGTACTTC. Residues: CASSLLTGGYEQYF. The V gene is TRBV6-5, the J gene TRBJ2-7; 9 positions agree with TRBD1. After removal of 5 bases from V and 4 bases from J, the junction contained 6 bases not matched to a gene. The CDR3 has 14 amino acids. Germline loops: CDR1 MNHEY, CDR2 SVGAGI.

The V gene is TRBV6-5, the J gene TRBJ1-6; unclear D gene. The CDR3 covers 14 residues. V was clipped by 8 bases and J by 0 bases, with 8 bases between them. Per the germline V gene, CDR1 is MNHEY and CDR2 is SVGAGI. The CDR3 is CASALSSYNSPLHF. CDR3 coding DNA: TGTGCCAGCGCGCTCTCCTCCTATAATTCACCCCTCCACTTT.

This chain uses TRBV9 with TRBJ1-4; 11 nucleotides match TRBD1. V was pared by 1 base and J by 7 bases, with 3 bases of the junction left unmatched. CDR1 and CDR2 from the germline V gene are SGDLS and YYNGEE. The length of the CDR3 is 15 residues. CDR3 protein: CASSVTGTGGEKLFF. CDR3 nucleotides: TGTGCCAGCAGCGTAACCGGGACAGGGGGTGAAAAACTGTTTTTT.

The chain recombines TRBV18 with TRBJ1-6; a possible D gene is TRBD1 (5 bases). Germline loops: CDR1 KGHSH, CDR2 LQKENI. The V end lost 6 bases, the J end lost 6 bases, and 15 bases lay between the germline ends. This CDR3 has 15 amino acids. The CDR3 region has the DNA TGTGCCAGCTCCCAGGTAACAGGCACTAATTCACCCCTCCACTTT. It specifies CASSQVTGTNSPLHF.

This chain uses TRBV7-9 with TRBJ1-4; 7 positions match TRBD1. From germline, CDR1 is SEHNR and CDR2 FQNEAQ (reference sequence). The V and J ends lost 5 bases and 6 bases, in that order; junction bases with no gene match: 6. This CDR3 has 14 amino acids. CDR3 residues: CASSPSQGDEKLFF. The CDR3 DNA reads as TGTGCCAGCAGCCCCTCGCAGGGGGATGAAAAACTGTTTTTT.

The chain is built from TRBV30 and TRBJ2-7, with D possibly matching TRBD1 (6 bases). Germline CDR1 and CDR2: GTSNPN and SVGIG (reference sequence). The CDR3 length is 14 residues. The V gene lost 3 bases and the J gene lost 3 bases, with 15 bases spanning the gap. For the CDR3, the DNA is TGTGCCTGGAGGTGGGCAGGGGCGCACTACGAGCAGTACTTC. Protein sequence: CAWRWAGAHYEQYF.

CDR3 DNA sequence: TGCGCCAGCAGCCAAGAGACAGGGCGCACTGAAGCTTTCTTT. It translates to CASSQETGRTEAFF. This chain joins TRBV4-1 and TRBJ1-1; TRBD1 aligns across 7 bases. J was trimmed by 4 bases and V by 0 bases; bases with no gene match: 2. Per germline, CDR1 MGHRA and CDR2 YSYEKL. This CDR3 spans 14 amino acids.

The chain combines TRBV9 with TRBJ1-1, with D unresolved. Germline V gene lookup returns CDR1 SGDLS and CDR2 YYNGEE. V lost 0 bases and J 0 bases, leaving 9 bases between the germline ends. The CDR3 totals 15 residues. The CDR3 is CASSVGPGMNTEAFF. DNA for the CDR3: TGTGCCAGCAGCGTAGGGCCAGGAATGAACACTGAAGCTTTCTTT.

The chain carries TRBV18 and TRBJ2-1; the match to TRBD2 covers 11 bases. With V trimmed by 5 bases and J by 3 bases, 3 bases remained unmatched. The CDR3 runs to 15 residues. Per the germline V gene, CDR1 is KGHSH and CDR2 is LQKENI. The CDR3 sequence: CASSSSGGFYNEQFF. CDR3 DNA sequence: TGTGCCAGCTCATCTAGCGGGGGGTTCTACAATGAGCAGTTCTTC.

CDR3 DNA sequence: TGTGCCATCGGGAGGAACAACTATGGCTACACCTTC. It encodes CAIGRNNYGYTF. The chain uses TRBV10-3 and TRBJ1-2; D ambiguous. The CDR3 totals 12 residues. Trimming pared 8 bases from V and 2 bases from J, leaving 9 bases between. Per germline, CDR1 ENHRY and CDR2 SYGVKD.

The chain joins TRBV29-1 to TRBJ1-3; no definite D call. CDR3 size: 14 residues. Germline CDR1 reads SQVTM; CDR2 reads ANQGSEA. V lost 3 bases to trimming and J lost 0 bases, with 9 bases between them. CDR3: CSVERVNSGNTIYF. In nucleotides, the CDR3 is TGCAGCGTTGAGAGGGTGAACTCTGGAAACACCATATATTTT.

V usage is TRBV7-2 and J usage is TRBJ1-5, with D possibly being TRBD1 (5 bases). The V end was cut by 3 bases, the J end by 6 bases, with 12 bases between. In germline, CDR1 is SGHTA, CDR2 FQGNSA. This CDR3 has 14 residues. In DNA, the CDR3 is TGTGCCAGCAGCTTCAGCTTCCAGGGTCAGCCCCAGCATTTT. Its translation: CASSFSFQGQPQHF.